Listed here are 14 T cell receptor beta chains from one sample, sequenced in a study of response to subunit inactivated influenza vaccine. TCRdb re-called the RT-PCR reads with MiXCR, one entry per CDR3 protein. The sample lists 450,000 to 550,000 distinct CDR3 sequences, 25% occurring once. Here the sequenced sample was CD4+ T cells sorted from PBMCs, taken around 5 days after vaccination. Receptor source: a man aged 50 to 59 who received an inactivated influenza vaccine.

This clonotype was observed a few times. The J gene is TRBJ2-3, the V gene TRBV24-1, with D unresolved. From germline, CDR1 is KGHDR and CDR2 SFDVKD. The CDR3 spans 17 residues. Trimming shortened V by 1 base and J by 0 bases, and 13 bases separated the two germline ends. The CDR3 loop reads CATSDFRALTSTDTQYF. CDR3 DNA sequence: TGTGCCACCAGTGATTTCCGAGCGCTTACTAGCACAGATACGCAGTATTTT.

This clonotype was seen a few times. The CDR3 spells CSAREGSGTGFYGYTF. CDR3 sequence (DNA): TGCAGTGCTAGAGAAGGCTCGGGGACAGGGTTCTATGGCTACACCTTC. The rearrangement joins TRBV20-1 to TRBJ1-2; 9 bases are shared with TRBD1. The CDR3 contains 16 residues. V lost 0 bases and J lost 4; bases outside the gene matches: 9. CDR1 is DFQATT and CDR2 is SNEGSKA in the germline V gene (reference sequence).

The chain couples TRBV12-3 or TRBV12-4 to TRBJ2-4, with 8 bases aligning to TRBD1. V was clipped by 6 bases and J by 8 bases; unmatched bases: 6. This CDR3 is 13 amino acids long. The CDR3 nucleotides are TGTGCCAGCAGGCGGACAGGGACTTACATTCAGTACTTC. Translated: CASRRTGTYIQYF.

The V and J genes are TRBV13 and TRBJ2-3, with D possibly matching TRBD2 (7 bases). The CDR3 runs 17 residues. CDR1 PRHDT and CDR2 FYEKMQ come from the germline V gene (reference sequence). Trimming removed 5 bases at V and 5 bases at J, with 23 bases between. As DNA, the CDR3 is TGTGCCAGCAGCCGAGAAGAAAGGGGGGGCCTCGGAGATACGCAGTATTTT. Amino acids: CASSREERGGLGDTQYF.

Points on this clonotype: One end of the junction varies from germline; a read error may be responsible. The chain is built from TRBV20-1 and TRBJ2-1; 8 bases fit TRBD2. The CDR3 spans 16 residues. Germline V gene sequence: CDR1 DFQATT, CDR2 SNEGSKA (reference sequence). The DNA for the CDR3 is TGCTGTGCTAGAGATAGCTCGGGAGGGGGGTACAATGAGCAGTTCTTC. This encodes CCARDSSGGGYNEQFF.

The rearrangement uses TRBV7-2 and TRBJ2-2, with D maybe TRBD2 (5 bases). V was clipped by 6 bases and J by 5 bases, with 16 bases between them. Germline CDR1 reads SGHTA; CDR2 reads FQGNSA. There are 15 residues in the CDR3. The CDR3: CASSSSRPTTGELFF. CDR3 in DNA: TGTGCCAGCAGTTCTAGCCGACCAACGACCGGGGAGCTGTTTTTT.

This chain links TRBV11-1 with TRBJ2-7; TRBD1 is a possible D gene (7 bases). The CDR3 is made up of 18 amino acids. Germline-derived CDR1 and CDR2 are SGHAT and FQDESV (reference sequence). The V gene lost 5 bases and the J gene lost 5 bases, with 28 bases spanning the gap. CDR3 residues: CASSPRGGGAVYLDEQYF. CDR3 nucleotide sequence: TGTGCCAGCAGCCCCCGAGGAGGGGGCGCTGTTTATTTGGACGAGCAGTACTTC.

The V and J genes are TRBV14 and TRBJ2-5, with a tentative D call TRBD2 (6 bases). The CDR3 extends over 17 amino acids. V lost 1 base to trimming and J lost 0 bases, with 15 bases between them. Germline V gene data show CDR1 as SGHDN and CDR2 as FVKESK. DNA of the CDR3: TGTGCCAGCAGCCAAGGGACTAAATCCTCGTACCAAGAGACCCAGTACTTC. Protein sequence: CASSQGTKSSYQETQYF. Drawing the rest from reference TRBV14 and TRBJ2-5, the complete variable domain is EAGVTQFPSHSVIEKGQTVTLRCDPISGHDNLYWYRRVMGKEIKFLLHFVKESKQDESGMPNNRFLAERTGGTYSTLKVQPAELEDSGVYFCASSQGTKSSYQETQYFGPGTRLLVL.

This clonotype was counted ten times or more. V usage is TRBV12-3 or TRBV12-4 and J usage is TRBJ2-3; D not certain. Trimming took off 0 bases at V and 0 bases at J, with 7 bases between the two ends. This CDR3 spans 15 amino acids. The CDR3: CASSLAGYSTDTQYF. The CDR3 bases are TGTGCCAGCAGTTTAGCCGGTTATAGCACAGATACGCAGTATTTT.

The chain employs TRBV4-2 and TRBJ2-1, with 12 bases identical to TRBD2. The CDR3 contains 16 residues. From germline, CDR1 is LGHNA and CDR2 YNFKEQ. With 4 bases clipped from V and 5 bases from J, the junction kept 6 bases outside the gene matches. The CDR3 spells CASSLEGLAGNNEQFF. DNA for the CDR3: TGTGCCAGCAGCCTAGAGGGACTAGCGGGTAACAATGAGCAGTTCTTC.

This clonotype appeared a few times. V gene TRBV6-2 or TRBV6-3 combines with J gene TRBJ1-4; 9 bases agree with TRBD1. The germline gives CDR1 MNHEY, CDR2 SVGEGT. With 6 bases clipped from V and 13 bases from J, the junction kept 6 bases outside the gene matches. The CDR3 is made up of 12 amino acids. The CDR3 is CASRRRQGGLFF. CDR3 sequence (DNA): TGTGCCAGCAGACGTCGACAGGGGGGACTGTTTTTT.

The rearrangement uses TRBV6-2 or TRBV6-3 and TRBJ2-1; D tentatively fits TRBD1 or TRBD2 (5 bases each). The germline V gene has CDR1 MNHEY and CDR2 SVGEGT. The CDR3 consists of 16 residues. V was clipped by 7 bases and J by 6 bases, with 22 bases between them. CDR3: CASTERRTTYGNEQFF. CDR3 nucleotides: TGTGCCAGCACTGAGAGGAGGACAACATATGGCAATGAGCAGTTCTTC.

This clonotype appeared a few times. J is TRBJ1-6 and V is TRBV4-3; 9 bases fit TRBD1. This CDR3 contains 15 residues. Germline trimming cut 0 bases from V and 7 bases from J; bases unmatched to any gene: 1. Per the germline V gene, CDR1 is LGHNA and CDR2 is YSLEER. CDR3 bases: TGCGCCAGCAGCCAAGAGACAGGGGGAAATTCACCCCTCCACTTT. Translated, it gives CASSQETGGNSPLHF.

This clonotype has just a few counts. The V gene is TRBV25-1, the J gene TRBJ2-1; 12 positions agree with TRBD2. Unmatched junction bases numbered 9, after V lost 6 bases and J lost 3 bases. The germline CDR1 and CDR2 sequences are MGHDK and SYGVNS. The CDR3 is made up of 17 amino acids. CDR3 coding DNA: TGTGCCAGCAGCCCCCCCGAGGGACTAGCGGGCTACAATGAGCAGTTCTTC. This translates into CASSPPEGLAGYNEQFF. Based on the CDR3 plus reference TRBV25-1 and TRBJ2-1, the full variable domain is EADIYQTPRYLVIGTGKKITLECSQTMGHDKMYWYQQDPGMELHLIHYSYGVNSTEKGDLSSESTVSRIRTEHFPLTLESARPSHTSQYLCASSPPEGLAGYNEQFFGPGTRLTVL.